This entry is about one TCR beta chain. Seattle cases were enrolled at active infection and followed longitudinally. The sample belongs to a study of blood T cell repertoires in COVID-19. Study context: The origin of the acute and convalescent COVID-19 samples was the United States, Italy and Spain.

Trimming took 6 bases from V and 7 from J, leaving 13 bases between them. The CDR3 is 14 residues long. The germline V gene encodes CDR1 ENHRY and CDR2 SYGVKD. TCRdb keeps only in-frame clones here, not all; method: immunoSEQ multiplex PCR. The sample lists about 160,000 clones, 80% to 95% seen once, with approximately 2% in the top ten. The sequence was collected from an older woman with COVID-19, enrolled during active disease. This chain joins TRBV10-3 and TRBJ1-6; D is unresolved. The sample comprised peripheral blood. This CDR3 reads CAISPGLENSPLHF. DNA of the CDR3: TGTGCCATCAGCCCAGGACTGGAAAATTCACCCCTCCACTTT.